These 27 T cell receptor beta chains share one sample of origin, sequenced in a study of blood T cell repertoires in COVID-19. The assay was immunoSEQ multiplex PCR, and TCRdb's table has in-frame clones only and misses some. The sample has about 90,000 clones, 65% to 90% seen once. Material: peripheral blood. These TCRs come from a man of 80 years or more with active or convalescent COVID-19.

The gene calls are TRBV5-6 and TRBJ1-1; D unresolved. The CDR3 contains 12 residues. V was shortened by 0 bases and J by 6 bases, with 6 bases between the two germline ends. CDR1 is SGHDT and CDR2 is YYEEEE in the germline V gene. CDR3 loop: CASSLDYSEAFF. CDR3 bases: TGTGCCAGCAGCTTGGACTACTCTGAAGCTTTCTTT.

The chain recombines TRBV7-2 with TRBJ2-5; 12 nucleotides align to TRBD2. Germline V CDR1 and CDR2: SGHTA, FQGNSA. The CDR3 consists of 15 residues. Germline trimming cut 5 bases from V and 6 bases from J; bases unmatched to any gene: 7. The CDR3 bases are TGTGCCAGCAGCGCTAGACTAGCGGGAGAAAAGACCCAGTACTTC. As protein: CASSARLAGEKTQYF.

J is TRBJ1-1 and V is TRBV18, with a tentative D call TRBD1 (5 bases). The V gene's germline CDR1 is KGHSH and CDR2 LQKENI. The V end lost 6 bases, the J end lost 4 bases, and 15 bases lay between the germline ends. This CDR3 region has 14 residues. CDR3 amino acids: CASSEQRGGTEAFF. CDR3 coding DNA: TGTGCCAGCTCCGAACAGCGGGGGGGCACTGAAGCTTTCTTT.

This sequence joins TRBV3-1 (or the pseudogene TRBV3-2) and TRBJ1-3; 8 bases map to TRBD1. Trimming at V came to 6 bases and at J to 2 bases, leaving 3 bases not matched to a gene. Looked up from germline, CDR1 is LGHDT and CDR2 is YNNKEL (reference sequence). This CDR3 contains 14 residues. The chain's CDR3 is CASSLQGAGNTIYF. Here the CDR3 DNA reads TGTGCCAGCAGTCTACAGGGGGCTGGAAACACCATATATTTT.

The chain employs TRBV6-5 and TRBJ1-1; D may be TRBD1 (5 bases). V was shortened by 0 bases and J by 1 base, with 12 bases between the two germline ends. Looked up from germline, CDR1 is MNHEY and CDR2 is SVGAGI. This CDR3 contains 16 residues. This CDR3 is CASSYSISGPNTEAFF. CDR3 sequence (DNA): TGTGCCAGCAGTTACTCGATATCAGGGCCGAACACTGAAGCTTTCTTT.

A few counts support this clone. The chain has TRBV27 and TRBJ2-2; TRBD1 might be the D (6 bases). The V end was cut by 3 bases, the J end by 3 bases, with 11 bases between. From germline, CDR1 is MNHEY and CDR2 SMNVEV (reference sequence). This CDR3 is built from 15 residues. The CDR3, as DNA: TGTGCCAGCAGTTTGCAGGGGCCACACACCGGGGAGCTGTTTTTT. This encodes CASSLQGPHTGELFF.

This clone turned up a few times. The rearrangement uses TRBV29-1 and TRBJ2-2, with TRBD2 matching over 11 bases. CDR3 length equals 13 residues. Trimming cost V 7 bases and J 7 bases; bases outside gene matches: 5. Germline V lookup: CDR1 SQVTM, CDR2 ANQGSEA. CDR3 sequence reads: CSAGTSGSGELFF. The CDR3 DNA sequence: TGCAGCGCCGGGACTAGCGGTAGCGGGGAGCTGTTTTTT.

The V call is TRBV28, the J call TRBJ1-5, with D hard to call. Germline V gene data show CDR1 as MDHEN and CDR2 as SYDVKM. This CDR3 region has 14 residues. CDR3 DNA sequence: TGTGCGGGAGGTGGGGTTACTAGCAATCAGCCCCAGCATTTT. Protein sequence: CAGGGVTSNQPQHF.

The chain employs TRBV6-5 and TRBJ1-5; D gene unclear. Trimming pared 2 bases from V and 3 bases from J, leaving 5 bases between. The CDR3 has 13 residues. Germline CDR1 MNHEY, CDR2 SVGAGI. CDR3 in DNA: TGTGCCAGCAGTTACAGCTTCAATCAGCCCCAGCATTTT. Protein: CASSYSFNQPQHF.

The rearrangement uses TRBV10-3 and TRBJ2-1, with TRBD2 matching 9 bases. CDR3 size: 15 residues. With V trimmed by 5 bases and J by 5 bases, 7 bases remained unmatched. Germline CDR1 and CDR2: ENHRY and SYGVKD. CDR3 loop: CAISHAGGPDNEQFF. The CDR3 coding sequence is TGTGCCATCAGTCACGCGGGAGGGCCCGACAATGAGCAGTTCTTC.

The CDR3 reads CASSHGLTGVLETQYF. The CDR3, as DNA: TGCGCCAGCAGCCACGGACTGACAGGGGTGCTGGAGACCCAGTACTTC. The chain recombines TRBV4-1 with TRBJ2-5; 8 positions match TRBD1. The CDR3 sequence is 16 residues long. Trimming cost V 3 bases and J 5 bases; bases outside gene matches: 11. The V gene's germline CDR1 is MGHRA and CDR2 YSYEKL.

The DNA for the CDR3 is TGCGCCAGCAGCTTGGAAGCGGGAGGGTACAATGAGCAGTTCTTC. This codes for CASSLEAGGYNEQFF. This chain joins TRBV5-1 and TRBJ2-1; 10 nucleotides match TRBD2. This CDR3 spans 15 amino acids. The V and J ends lost 0 bases and 4 bases, in that order; junction bases with no gene match: 1. CDR1 is SGHRS, CDR2 YFSETQ, per germline. Full variable domain (missing parts from reference TRBV5-1 and TRBJ2-1): KAGVTQTPRYLIKTRGQQVTLSCSPISGHRSVSWYQQTPGQGLQFLFEYFSETQRNKGNFPGRFSGRQFSNSRSEMNVSTLELGDSALYLCASSLEAGGYNEQFFGPGTRLTVL.

CDR3 in amino acids: CASSQYAAGEAMEPTLHF. The CDR3 coding sequence is TGTGCCAGCAGCCAATATGCGGCGGGGGAGGCGATGGAACCCACCCTCCACTTT. The chain employs TRBV4-2 and TRBJ1-6; a possible D gene is TRBD1 (5 bases). The CDR3 sequence is 18 residues long. V was shortened by 2 bases and J by 14 bases, with 28 bases between the two germline ends. The germline V gene encodes CDR1 LGHNA and CDR2 YNFKEQ.

This chain joins TRBV4-3 and TRBJ2-6, with 11 bases aligning to TRBD2. The J segment lost 0 bases and the V segment lost 4 bases, leaving 11 bases of the junction unmatched. This CDR3 region has 20 residues. Germline-derived CDR1 and CDR2 are LGHNA and YSLEER. The CDR3 bases are TGCGCCAGCAGCCCAAAAAGTGGACTAGCGGGTCACTCTGGGGCCAACGTCCTGACTTTC. Encoded protein: CASSPKSGLAGHSGANVLTF.

The chain recombines TRBV7-9 with TRBJ2-1; 10 nucleotides align to TRBD2. The CDR3 extends over 15 amino acids. CDR1 and CDR2 (germline): SEHNR, FQNEAQ (reference sequence). J lost 12 bases, V lost 1 base, and 9 bases had no gene match. The CDR3 DNA reads TGTGCCAGCAGCTTAGATCGCCTAGCGGGAGTAGTGCAGTTCTTC. As protein: CASSLDRLAGVVQFF. The complete variable domain, with remaining parts taken from reference TRBV7-9 and TRBJ2-1, reads DTGVSQNPRHKITKRGQNVTFRCDPISEHNRLYWYRQTLGQGPEFLTYFQNEAQLEKSRLLSDRFSAERPKGSFSTLEIQRTEQGDSAMYLCASSLDRLAGVVQFFGPGTRLTVL.

About this clone: The same CDR3 can be traced to other DNA sequences in this sample. The V and J genes are TRBV10-3 and TRBJ1-1; no definite D call. The length of the CDR3 is 19 residues. Trimming left V 3 bases short and J 4 bases short, with 27 bases between. Per germline, CDR1 ENHRY and CDR2 SYGVKD. Here the CDR3 reads CAISDLSTSPDARSTEAFF. The CDR3 DNA follows: TGTGCCATCAGTGACCTTTCAACGTCTCCCGACGCCCGGAGCACTGAAGCTTTCTTT.

This clone was recorded only once. The CDR3 coding sequence is TGTGCCAGCTCACCAGGGACACTGAATTCACCCCTCCACTTT. Translated: CASSPGTLNSPLHF. V usage is TRBV18 and J usage is TRBJ1-6; possible D gene TRBD1, 6 bases. This CDR3 is built from 14 residues. Trimming stripped 2 bases from V and 7 bases from J, with 9 bases between. The germline V gene encodes CDR1 KGHSH and CDR2 LQKENI.

The V and J genes are TRBV2 and TRBJ2-1; 7 bases fit TRBD2. From germline, CDR1 is SNHLY and CDR2 FYNNEI. J gave up 4 bases and V 7 bases, and 4 bases lay outside the gene matches. The length of the CDR3 is 13 residues. The CDR3 nucleotides are TGTGCCAGCATTGCGGGAGTGTACAATGAGCAGTTCTTC. Protein: CASIAGVYNEQFF.

The chain uses TRBV2 and TRBJ1-6; D not certain. The CDR3 covers 15 residues. The V and J ends lost 7 bases and 5 bases respectively, with 15 bases between them. Looked up from germline, CDR1 is SNHLY and CDR2 is FYNNEI. The CDR3 DNA sequence: TGTGCCAGCAATGAGGCACGGGGAAATAATTCACCCCTCCACTTT. Amino acid sequence: CASNEARGNNSPLHF. The variable domain in full, completed from reference TRBV2 and TRBJ1-6, reads EPEVTQTPSHQVTQMGQEVILRCVPISNHLYFYWYRQILGQKVEFLVSFYNNEISEKSEIFDDQFSVERPDGSNFTLKIRSTKLEDSAMYFCASNEARGNNSPLHFGNGTRLTVT.

This clone is a singleton in its sample. CDR3 sequence (DNA): TGTGCCAGCAGCAAGGAGGGGTTTCGGAGACTAGCGGGAGGTAGCTCCTACAATGAGCAGTTCTTC. Translation: CASSKEGFRRLAGGSSYNEQFF. The chain employs TRBV21-1 and TRBJ2-1; the D call of TRBD2 is as the table states it, not checked on the DNA. TRBV21-1 is labeled a pseudogene. The CDR3 spans 22 residues.

The rearrangement uses TRBV9 and TRBJ2-5; 8 nucleotides line up with TRBD1. From germline, CDR1 is SGDLS and CDR2 YYNGEE. The CDR3 has 15 amino acids. The V gene end was trimmed by 5 bases and the J gene end by 5 bases; junction bases not matched to a gene: 11. CDR3 loop: CASSPRQGFQETQYF. As DNA, the CDR3 is TGTGCCAGCAGTCCCCGACAGGGGTTTCAGGAGACCCAGTACTTC. The full variable domain, with the rest looked up from reference TRBV9 and TRBJ2-5, is DSGVTQTPKHLITATGQRVTLRCSPRSGDLSVYWYQQSLDQGLQFLIQYYNGEERAKGNILERFSAQQFPDLHSELNLSSLELGDSALYFCASSPRQGFQETQYFGPGTRLLVL.

The chain couples TRBV21-1 to TRBJ2-2; the listed D gene, TRBD2, was not tested against the DNA. TRBV21-1 is annotated as a pseudogene. The CDR3 extends over 19 amino acids. The CDR3 DNA reads TGTGCCAGCAGCAATTCCGGGACTAGCGGGTGCCCCTCCGCCGGGGAGCTGTTTTTT. Amino acids: CASSNSGTSGCPSAGELFF.

The CDR3 bases are TGTGCCAGCAGCCGGGGACAGGGTGGCTATGGCTACACCTTC. This codes for CASSRGQGGYGYTF. V gene TRBV4-2 combines with J gene TRBJ1-2; TRBD1 matches 9 bases. The germline V gene has CDR1 LGHNA and CDR2 YNFKEQ. The CDR3 has 14 residues. V was pared by 4 bases and J by 4 bases, with 4 bases of the junction left unmatched.

The rearrangement uses TRBV27 and TRBJ1-4, with D possibly matching TRBD1 (6 bases). The V and J ends lost 4 bases and 0 bases respectively, with 9 bases between them. Germline V CDR1 and CDR2: MNHEY, SMNVEV (reference sequence). The CDR3 contains 15 residues. The CDR3 here is CASSWTAATNEKLFF. In DNA, the CDR3 is TGTGCCAGCAGTTGGACAGCTGCAACTAATGAAAAACTGTTTTTT.

V gene TRBV10-3 combines with J gene TRBJ2-7; D remains ambiguous. Germline V lookup: CDR1 ENHRY, CDR2 SYGVKD. The CDR3 spans 14 residues. V was cut by 2 bases and J by 0 bases, with 8 bases left in between. As DNA, the CDR3 is TGTGCCATCAGTGAGGGCCCAAGCTCCTACGAGCAGTACTTC. Encoded protein: CAISEGPSSYEQYF.

The V and J genes are TRBV11-3 and TRBJ1-1, with 7 bases identical to TRBD1. Per the germline V gene, CDR1 is SGHNT and CDR2 is YENEEA. J lost 6 bases, V lost 0 bases, and 10 bases had no gene match. The CDR3 spans 16 residues. This chain's CDR3 is CASSLDQLTGWSEAFF. In nucleotides, the CDR3 is TGTGCCAGCAGCTTAGATCAGTTGACAGGGTGGTCTGAAGCTTTCTTT.

This chain links TRBV7-8 with TRBJ2-5; D is undetermined. Trimming cost V 11 bases and J 1 base, with 11 bases left between them. The CDR3 has 12 amino acids. CDR1 SGHVS and CDR2 FQNEAQ come from the germline V gene. The DNA for the CDR3 is TGTGCCGGCCGCCGGAGCCAAGAGACCCAGTACTTC. Its translation is CAGRRSQETQYF.